The 18 T cell receptor beta chains reported below all come from one sample, sequenced in a study of CD8+ T cells in alopecia areata. Reverse transcribed after extraction, RNA yielded cDNA as the sequencing template. Libraries were prepared by immunoSEQ multiplex PCR; TCRdb keeps only in-frame clonotypes and omits some of them. There are 85,000 to 95,000 clones in the sample; approximately 70% occur only once, and approximately 15% lies in the top ten. Treatment noted: oral pan-JAK inhibitor, 5-10 mg twice daily. The sequencing here drew on CD8+ T cells sorted from blood, taken around week 44, from a patient treated with tofacitinib. Source of these receptors: a human donor with alopecia areata.

The chain recombines TRBV15 with TRBJ2-1, with a possible D match to TRBD1 (6 bases). The CDR3 has 13 residues. Germline loops: CDR1 LNHNV, CDR2 YYDKDF (reference sequence). The ends were cut back, 7 bases at V and 3 bases at J, with 10 bases in the middle. The CDR3 protein is CATKNRDYNEQFF. For the CDR3, the DNA is TGTGCCACCAAGAACAGGGACTACAATGAGCAGTTCTTC.

This clone came up a few times. The CDR3 coding sequence is TGCAGCGTCGTCCCGACTAGCGGGGTTGACAATGAGCAGTTCTTC. This codes for CSVVPTSGVDNEQFF. V gene TRBV29-1 combines with J gene TRBJ2-1; 11 bases are a match to TRBD2. Germline-derived CDR1 and CDR2 are SQVTM and ANQGSEA. Unmatched junction bases numbered 9, after V lost 6 bases and J lost 5 bases. This CDR3 has 15 amino acids.

The V and J genes are TRBV11-2 and TRBJ1-1; D not resolved. The V gene lost 1 base and the J gene lost 8 bases, with 14 bases spanning the gap. The CDR3 totals 14 residues. The V gene's germline CDR1 is SGHAT and CDR2 FQNNGV. The CDR3 DNA reads as TGTGCCAGCAGCTTAGGCCGATTCCATACCGAAGCTTTCTTT. Its translation is CASSLGRFHTEAFF.

The chain combines TRBV5-1 with TRBJ2-1, with TRBD2 matching 11 bases. CDR1 and CDR2 from the germline V gene are SGHRS and YFSETQ. The CDR3 spans 16 residues. V was pared by 0 bases and J by 6 bases, with 5 bases of the junction left unmatched. This CDR3 is CASSLDSGGAFNEQFF. CDR3 bases: TGCGCCAGCAGCTTGGATAGCGGGGGGGCTTTCAATGAGCAGTTCTTC.

The chain carries TRBV15 and TRBJ2-7; TRBD1 agrees at 7 bases. The trim removed 3 bases at V and 1 base at J, leaving 3 bases unmatched. CDR3 length equals 14 residues. The germline gives CDR1 LNHNV, CDR2 YYDKDF (reference sequence). CDR3 DNA sequence: TGTGCCACCAGCAGGACGGACAGGTCCTACGAGCAGTACTTC. The encoded protein is CATSRTDRSYEQYF. The whole variable domain, filled in from reference TRBV15 and TRBJ2-7, reads DAMVIQNPRYQVTQFGKPVTLSCSQTLNHNVMYWYQQKSSQAPKLLFHYYDKDFNNEADTPDNFQSRRPNTSFCFLDIRSPGLGDTAMYLCATSRTDRSYEQYFGPGTRLTVT.

This clone was counted a single time. This chain uses TRBV11-1 with TRBJ2-7; 9 bases fit TRBD1. The CDR3 is 17 residues long. The junction had 12 bases not matched to a gene; V was cut back by 5 bases and J by 1 base. In germline, CDR1 is SGHAT, CDR2 FQDESV (reference sequence). The DNA for the CDR3 is TGTGCCAGCAGCCTACACACTCGGGACAGGGTTTCCTACGAGCAGTACTTC. Translating gives CASSLHTRDRVSYEQYF.

This clone was seen just once. J is TRBJ2-1 and V is TRBV5-1; D uncertain. CDR1 and CDR2 (germline): SGHRS, YFSETQ. V was cut by 2 bases and J by 0 bases, with 12 bases left in between. This CDR3 comprises 16 residues. In DNA form, the CDR3 reads TGCGCCAGCAGCTTAGGGCGCATAAGCTCCTACAATGAGCAGTTCTTC. Its translation is CASSLGRISSYNEQFF.

CDR3 nucleotides: TGCGCCAGCAGCGACACCCGGGACAGGGTGGCAGAGACCCAGTACTTC. Amino acid sequence: CASSDTRDRVAETQYF. The chain employs TRBV5-1 and TRBJ2-5; 9 bases match TRBD1. Germline V CDR1 and CDR2: SGHRS, YFSETQ. Trimming took 4 bases from V and 4 from J; bases not matched to a gene: 11. This CDR3 region has 16 residues.

The rearrangement links TRBV4-1 to TRBJ1-2, with 7 bases fitting TRBD1. CDR3 length equals 13 residues. Trimming took 0 bases from V and 8 from J; bases not matched to a gene: 3. Germline V gene lookup returns CDR1 MGHRA and CDR2 YSYEKL. This chain's CDR3 is CASSQDRGQGYTF. The CDR3 coding sequence is TGCGCCAGCAGCCAAGATAGGGGGCAAGGCTACACCTTC.

V is TRBV19 and J is TRBJ1-2, with D unclear. The CDR3 consists of 14 residues. CDR1 is LNHDA and CDR2 is SQIVND in the germline V gene (reference sequence). Between the trimmed V and J ends, which lost 8 bases and 8 bases, there was a span of 21 bases. The CDR3 DNA follows: TGTGCCAGTCTTGGCCCGGGAGTATCTTTCGGCTACACCTTC. It is translated as CASLGPGVSFGYTF.

The chain carries TRBV27 and TRBJ2-1; no clear D. CDR3 length: 13 residues. V shed 0 bases and J shed 8 bases, with 8 bases lying between them. CDR1 and CDR2 from the germline V gene are MNHEY and SMNVEV (reference sequence). CDR3: CASSLSIFDEQFF. The CDR3 coding sequence is TGTGCCAGCAGTTTATCCATCTTCGATGAGCAGTTCTTC.

The J gene is TRBJ1-2, the V gene TRBV29-1; TRBD1 aligns across 10 bases. Germline V lookup: CDR1 SQVTM, CDR2 ANQGSEA. The CDR3 totals 17 residues. V gave up 6 bases and J gave up 6 bases; unmatched junction bases: 19. For the CDR3, the DNA is TGCAGCGTACCAGTTGTACCGGGACAGGGGATTCGGGATGGCTACACCTTC. Encoded protein: CSVPVVPGQGIRDGYTF.

The chain employs TRBV19 and TRBJ1-2, with 8 nucleotides matching TRBD1. The CDR3 sequence is 15 residues long. Germline CDR1 LNHDA, CDR2 SQIVND (reference sequence). V trimming: 5 bases; J trimming: 3 bases; junction bases outside the gene matches: 8. This CDR3 reads CASSPQGDRYYGYTF. The CDR3 DNA follows: TGTGCCAGTAGTCCCCAGGGGGACAGGTACTATGGCTACACCTTC.

The chain uses TRBV7-8 and TRBJ2-6; D gene ambiguous. CDR1 is SGHVS and CDR2 is FQNEAQ in the germline V gene. Trimming took off 2 bases at V and 1 base at J, with 18 bases between the two ends. This CDR3 has 19 residues. CDR3 protein: CASSLKGRDGRSGANVLTF. CDR3 sequence (DNA): TGTGCCAGCAGCTTAAAGGGTCGCGACGGTCGATCTGGGGCCAACGTCCTGACTTTC.

This clone has a handful of counts. The chain recombines TRBV15 with TRBJ1-2; 9 bases match TRBD1. CDR3 size: 15 residues. Per germline, CDR1 LNHNV and CDR2 YYDKDF (reference sequence). J was trimmed by 6 bases and V by 1 base; bases with no gene match: 6. In nucleotides, the CDR3 is TGTGCCACCAGCAGAGGGGACAGGGAGGTCGATGGCTACACCTTC. Its translation is CATSRGDREVDGYTF.

The chain carries TRBV7-9 and TRBJ2-7; 7 bases are shared with TRBD1. V was pared by 6 bases and J by 3 bases, with 5 bases of the junction left unmatched. This CDR3 region has 13 residues. The germline V gene encodes CDR1 SEHNR and CDR2 FQNEAQ (reference sequence). The CDR3 loop reads CASRSGTDYEQYF. In DNA, the CDR3 is TGTGCCAGCAGATCCGGGACAGACTACGAGCAGTACTTC.

This chain links TRBV29-1 with TRBJ1-2, with D unclear. V dropped 6 bases and J dropped 5 bases, with 7 bases sitting between them. This CDR3 has 10 amino acids. The germline V gene encodes CDR1 SQVTM and CDR2 ANQGSEA. CDR3 coding DNA: TGCAGCGTGGACGCGTATGGCTACACCTTC. Translated: CSVDAYGYTF.

This chain links TRBV27 with TRBJ2-7, with a possible D match to TRBD2 (6 bases). Trimming left V 5 bases short and J 2 bases short, with 22 bases between. Germline V gene lookup returns CDR1 MNHEY and CDR2 SMNVEV (reference sequence). The CDR3 is 17 residues long. CDR3 sequence: CASSPGREEGLAYEQYF. The CDR3 nucleotides read TGTGCCAGCAGTCCGGGTAGGGAGGAAGGACTGGCCTACGAGCAGTACTTC.